The T cell receptor (beta chain) under discussion was sequenced for a study of tumor-infiltrating lymphocytes in primary liver carcinoma. Study information: Primary liver carcinomas in the patients were surgically resected. Regardless of tissue type, samples showed similar yields of roughly 3.65 to 8 million productive TCRbeta reads.

A constant-region primer served to make TCR beta cDNA from about 500 ng total RNA. The TCR beta library was amplified through three nested multiplex PCR rounds in a modified ARM-PCR procedure. Two initial PCR rounds of about 11 cycles each paired TRBV1-TRBV30 forward primers with a C-beta reverse primer. TCRdb re-called the multiplex PCR reads with MiXCR, one entry per CDR3 protein. The table includes a few hundred thousand distinct CDR3 sequences, 58% detected once. The CDR3 extends over 17 amino acids. V dropped 10 bases and J dropped 0; count of bases not matched to a gene: 8. The germline V gene has CDR1 SEHNR and CDR2 FQNEAQ (reference sequence). The source of the blood RNA was unsorted whole blood, and germline DNA was extracted as well. Treatment-naive at the time, the patients had chronic HBV infection.

The J gene is TRBJ2-3, the V gene TRBV7-9, with 15 nucleotides matching TRBD2. The TCR sequence derives from a woman in her 30s with primary liver carcinoma and hepatitis B virus infection. Sequenced sample: peripheral blood. For the CDR3, the DNA is TGTGCCATCACCGGGACTAGCGGGAGGAGAAGCACAGATACGCAGTATTTT. Translating it yields CAITGTSGRRSTDTQYF. The full variable domain, completed using reference TRBV7-9 and TRBJ2-3, is DTGVSQNPRHKITKRGQNVTFRCDPISEHNRLYWYRQTLGQGPEFLTYFQNEAQLEKSRLLSDRFSAERPKGSFSTLEIQRTEQGDSAMYLCAITGTSGRRSTDTQYFGPGTRLTVL.